Below, one TCR beta chain is given with its context. The antigen is undetermined. This entry comes from a study of blood T cells in healthy people across ages. PBMCs, at least 6.5 million per sample, were isolated. The CDR3 spans 15 residues. V lost 5 bases and J lost 3, with 17 bases in between. Germline V gives CDR1 SEHNR, CDR2 FQNEAQ (reference sequence). For the second PCR, which ran for roughly 7 to 11 cycles, a sample-barcoded 5' primer and a J-beta primer mix were used. Carrying 12 random nucleotides, a template-switch adaptor labeled each individual cDNA molecule. TCRdb re-called the 5' RACE reads with MiXCR, one entry per CDR3 protein. The sample carries roughly 1,300,000 distinct CDR3 sequences, 59% recorded once. Regarding the study as a whole: Among long-lived donors, naive CD4+ cells were more numerous and diversity higher than in aged donors. Measured against age, TCR beta diversity per million T cells decreased in a roughly linear manner.

The TCR originated in a man aged 18 to 35 in good health. The V call is TRBV7-9, the J call TRBJ2-7; the D gene is possibly TRBD1 (6 bases). The source material was blood. CDR3 sequence reads: CASSGSGTQIYEQYF. CDR3 DNA: TGTGCCAGCAGCGGTTCCGGGACACAGATCTACGAGCAGTACTTC.